What follows are 21 T cell receptor beta chains derived from one specimen sequenced in a study of T cell responses to AZD1222 COVID-19 vaccine. Some clones are missing from TCRdb's copy, which holds only in-frame ones; the method was immunoSEQ multiplex PCR. The sample records around 72,000 clones, approximately 80% being singletons. The sequencing here drew on peripheral blood, taken on day 0 of AZD1222 vaccination. These receptors came from an adult in good health.

V usage is TRBV4-1 and J usage is TRBJ1-4, with a tentative D call TRBD1 (5 bases). This CDR3 region has 14 residues. Germline V gene data show CDR1 as MGHRA and CDR2 as YSYEKL. V lost 2 bases and J lost 8, with 12 bases in between. Written as DNA, the CDR3 is TGCGCCAGCAGCCAAAACCGAGGGGACGAAAAACTGTTTTTT. This codes for CASSQNRGDEKLFF.

This clone was seen once. The chain employs TRBV5-4 and TRBJ2-2, with unresolved D. Per the germline V gene, CDR1 is SGHNT and CDR2 is YYREEE (reference sequence). With 7 bases removed from V and 0 bases from J, the gap between germline ends came to 16 bases. The CDR3 is made up of 16 amino acids. The CDR3 nucleotides are TGTGCCAGCTCCCCCTGGACGAAAACGAACACCGGGGAGCTGTTTTTT. It specifies CASSPWTKTNTGELFF.

The rearrangement links TRBV19 to TRBJ2-7; 8 positions agree with TRBD1. The V and J ends lost 4 bases and 3 bases, in that order; junction bases with no gene match: 5. This CDR3 contains 14 residues. Germline V gene data show CDR1 as LNHDA and CDR2 as SQIVND (reference sequence). The CDR3 DNA follows: TGTGCCAGTAGTACCGGACAGGGAGTCTACGAGCAGTACTTC. This encodes CASSTGQGVYEQYF.

This sequence joins TRBV28 and TRBJ2-7; tentative D call: TRBD1 (6 bases). V was trimmed by 5 bases and J by 2 bases, leaving 22 bases between them. Germline CDR1 and CDR2: MDHEN and SYDVKM. CDR3 length: 17 amino acids. CDR3 nucleotide sequence: TGTGCCAGCAGTCTTGGGGACGGGACACTTTCAGCCTACGAGCAGTACTTC. This gives the protein CASSLGDGTLSAYEQYF.

The V call is TRBV4-2, the J call TRBJ1-2; maybe TRBD1 (5 bases). Per germline, CDR1 LGHNA and CDR2 YNFKEQ. V gave up 0 bases and J gave up 8 bases, with 7 bases separating them. The CDR3 has 12 residues. CDR3 DNA sequence: TGTGCCAGCAGCCAAGAGGAGGGGGGCTACACCTTC. Translated, it gives CASSQEEGGYTF.

The genes are TRBV7-9 and TRBJ1-1, with D perhaps matching TRBD1 (5 bases). Germline-derived CDR1 and CDR2 are SEHNR and FQNEAQ (reference sequence). The length of the CDR3 is 13 residues. The ends were cut back, 7 bases at V and 4 bases at J, with 13 bases in the middle. As DNA, the CDR3 is TGTGCCAGCACCCCAGGGCCAACCACTGAAGCTTTCTTT. Translated, it gives CASTPGPTTEAFF.

This clone was observed a handful of times. The V and J genes are TRBV7-2 and TRBJ2-5, with D perhaps assigned TRBD1 or TRBD2 (5 bases each). The ends were cut back, 1 base at V and 4 bases at J, with 16 bases in the middle. This CDR3 is 16 amino acids long. From germline, CDR1 is SGHTA and CDR2 FQGNSA. CDR3 loop: CASSLVGAGNTETQYF. CDR3 in DNA: TGTGCCAGCAGCTTAGTGGGAGCAGGGAATACAGAGACCCAGTACTTC.

The chain employs TRBV5-8 and TRBJ2-5; D gene unclear. Trimming took 4 bases from V and 2 from J, leaving 6 bases between them. Germline V lookup: CDR1 SGHTS, CDR2 YDEGEE. The CDR3 loop spans 12 amino acids. The CDR3 DNA sequence: TGTGCCAGCAGCCGTCAACAAGAGACCCAGTACTTC. It is translated as CASSRQQETQYF.

The chain employs TRBV6-5 and TRBJ1-2; 8 bases are shared with TRBD1. V shed 5 bases, J shed 7 bases, and the junction held 9 bases outside the gene matches. This CDR3 is 14 amino acids long. The germline V gene encodes CDR1 MNHEY and CDR2 SVGAGI. CDR3 nucleotides: TGTGCCAGCAGTCTCGGGACAGGCGAACTTGGCTACACCTTC. Translated, it gives CASSLGTGELGYTF.

The chain joins TRBV5-1 to TRBJ1-1; D ambiguous. The V gene lost 0 bases and the J gene lost 4 bases, with 4 bases spanning the gap. The CDR3 loop spans 12 amino acids. Germline CDR1 reads SGHRS; CDR2 reads YFSETQ. The chain's CDR3 is CASSLASTEAFF. Here the CDR3 DNA reads TGCGCCAGCAGCTTGGCCTCCACTGAAGCTTTCTTT. Complete variable domain (other parts from reference TRBV5-1 and TRBJ1-1): KAGVTQTPRYLIKTRGQQVTLSCSPISGHRSVSWYQQTPGQGLQFLFEYFSETQRNKGNFPGRFSGRQFSNSRSEMNVSTLELGDSALYLCASSLASTEAFFGQGTRLTVV.

A few counts support this clone. V usage is TRBV7-8 and J usage is TRBJ1-5; TRBD1 might be the D (5 bases). CDR1 and CDR2 (germline): SGHVS, FQNEAQ. V gave up 2 bases and J gave up 4 bases, with 9 bases separating them. The CDR3 sequence is 14 residues long. The CDR3 sequence: CASSLRDSNQPQHF. The CDR3 DNA sequence: TGTGCCAGCAGCTTACGGGACTCGAATCAGCCCCAGCATTTT.

The rearrangement links TRBV5-8 to TRBJ2-6; no reliable D call. V was trimmed by 1 base and J by 5 bases, leaving 7 bases between them. The germline V gene has CDR1 SGHTS and CDR2 YDEGEE. The CDR3 is 14 residues long. The CDR3 here is CASSLINRANVLTF. CDR3 nucleotide sequence: TGTGCCAGCAGCTTGATTAACAGGGCCAACGTCCTGACTTTC.

This clone was observed once. This chain connects TRBV2 to TRBJ2-5, with D unclear. The CDR3 covers 10 residues. Germline V gives CDR1 SNHLY, CDR2 FYNNEI. V lost 9 bases, J lost 1 base, and 3 bases lay in between. The CDR3 loop reads CARTQETQYF. CDR3 DNA: TGTGCCAGAACCCAAGAGACCCAGTACTTC.

This clone is judged medium-sized (0.01 to 0.1%). This CDR3 reads CASSQEWEQTYEQYF. CDR3 in DNA: TGCGCCAGCAGCCAAGAATGGGAACAGACCTACGAGCAGTACTTC. The genes are TRBV4-1 and TRBJ2-7; D gene uncertain. From germline, CDR1 is MGHRA and CDR2 YSYEKL. The V and J ends lost 0 bases and 2 bases respectively, with 11 bases between them. The CDR3 loop spans 15 amino acids.

The rearrangement links TRBV9 to TRBJ1-2; D remains unclear. The CDR3 covers 15 residues. Per germline, CDR1 SGDLS and CDR2 YYNGEE. V was cut by 0 bases and J by 5 bases, with 14 bases left in between. The CDR3 coding sequence is TGTGCCAGCAGCGTAGAACCAGGTTCCCCATATGGCTACACCTTC. This encodes CASSVEPGSPYGYTF.

The J gene is TRBJ1-3, the V gene TRBV30, with unresolved D. Trimming left V 8 bases short and J 0 bases short, with 8 bases between. The germline gives CDR1 GTSNPN, CDR2 SVGIG (reference sequence). The length of the CDR3 is 12 residues. The CDR3 coding sequence is TGTGCCGGAGAGAGCTCTGGAAACACCATATATTTT. This gives the protein CAGESSGNTIYF. Drawing the rest from reference TRBV30 and TRBJ1-3, the complete variable domain is SQTIHQWPATLVQPVGSPLSLECTVEGTSNPNLYWYRQAAGRGLQLLFYSVGIGQISSEVPQNLSASRPQDRQFILSSKKLLLSDSGFYLCAGESSGNTIYFGEGSWLTVV.

The chain links TRBV7-2 to TRBJ1-2; no clear D gene. V lost 5 bases and J 8 bases, leaving 15 bases between the germline ends. Germline V gene sequence: CDR1 SGHTA, CDR2 FQGNSA. This CDR3 comprises 13 residues. CDR3 residues: CASSTSPDGGYTF. As DNA, the CDR3 is TGTGCCAGCAGCACTAGTCCCGATGGGGGCTACACCTTC.

The genes are TRBV28 and TRBJ1-4; 8 bases fit TRBD1. V was pared by 6 bases and J by 2 bases, with 5 bases of the junction left unmatched. Germline V gene sequence: CDR1 MDHEN, CDR2 SYDVKM. The CDR3 runs to 15 residues. CDR3: CASRDRVITNEKLFF. In DNA, the CDR3 is TGTGCCAGCAGGGACAGGGTCATTACTAATGAAAAACTGTTTTTT.

The chain uses TRBV27 and TRBJ2-7; the D gene is possibly TRBD1 (6 bases). CDR1 MNHEY and CDR2 SMNVEV come from the germline V gene (reference sequence). CDR3 length: 13 amino acids. V was shortened by 5 bases and J by 5 bases, with 13 bases between the two germline ends. The CDR3 DNA sequence: TGTGCCAGCAGTCACACAGGGTGGCACGAGCAGTACTTC. Protein: CASSHTGWHEQYF.

This rearrangement joins TRBV28 to TRBJ1-4, with 9 bases lining up with TRBD1. V shed 6 bases and J 1 base; nucleotides not matched to a gene: 3. The germline CDR1 and CDR2 sequences are MDHEN and SYDVKM. This CDR3 has 15 residues. CDR3 DNA: TGTGCCAGCAGCGGGGGACAGGGAACTAATGAAAAACTGTTTTTT. Translation gives CASSGGQGTNEKLFF.

This clone was picked up one time. V gene TRBV16 combines with J gene TRBJ2-7, with a weak D call TRBD1 (5 bases). The V and J ends lost 5 bases and 7 bases respectively, with 15 bases between them. The germline gives CDR1 KGHSY, CDR2 FQNENV. The CDR3 loop spans 13 amino acids. The CDR3 DNA reads as TGTGCCAGCAGCATGCAGGGCGGTAAGGAGCAGTACTTC. Protein: CASSMQGGKEQYF. Variable domain in full (rest from reference TRBV16 and TRBJ2-7): GEEVAQTPKHLVRGEGQKAKLYCAPIKGHSYVFWYQQVLKNEFKFLISFQNENVFDETGMPKERFSAKCLPNSPCSLEIQATKLEDSAVYFCASSMQGGKEQYFGPGTRLTVT.